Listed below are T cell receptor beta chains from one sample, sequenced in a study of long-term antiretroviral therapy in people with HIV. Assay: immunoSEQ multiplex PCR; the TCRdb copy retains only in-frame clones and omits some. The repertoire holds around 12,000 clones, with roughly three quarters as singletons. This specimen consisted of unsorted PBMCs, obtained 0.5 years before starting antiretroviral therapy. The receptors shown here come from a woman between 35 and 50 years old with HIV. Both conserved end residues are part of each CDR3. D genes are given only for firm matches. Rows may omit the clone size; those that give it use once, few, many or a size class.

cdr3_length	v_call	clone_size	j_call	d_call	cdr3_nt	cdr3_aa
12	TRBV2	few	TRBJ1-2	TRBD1	TGTGCCAGCAGGAGGGGACAGGGAGGCTACACCTTC	CASRRGQGGYTF
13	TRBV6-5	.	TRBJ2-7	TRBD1	TGTGCCAGCAGTAAAGGGACAGCATACGAGCAGTACTTC	CASSKGTAYEQYF
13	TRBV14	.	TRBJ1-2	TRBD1	TGTGCCAGCAGCCTTCAGACAGGGACTGGCTACACCTTC	CASSLQTGTGYTF
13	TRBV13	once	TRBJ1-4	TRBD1	TGTGCCAGCCTAGACAGGGAAAGGGAAAAACTGTTTTTT	CASLDREREKLFF
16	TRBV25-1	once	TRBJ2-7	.	TGTGCCAGCAGTGAAAGTCTAGGAACGGAGCGACTCGAGCAGTACTTC	CASSESLGTERLEQYF
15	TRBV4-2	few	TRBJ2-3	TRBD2	TGTGCCAGCAGCCAAGCTAGCGGAGACACAGATACGCAGTATTTT	CASSQASGDTDTQYF
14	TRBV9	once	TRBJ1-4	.	TGTGCCAGCAGCGTAGGAGGTAGTAGTGAAAAACTGTTTTTT	CASSVGGSSEKLFF
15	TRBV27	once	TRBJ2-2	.	TGTGCCAGCAGTTTTTTGCAGACCGGTGGCGGGGAGCTGTTTTTT	CASSFLQTGGGELFF
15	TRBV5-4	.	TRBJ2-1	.	TGTGCCAGCAGCTTGCAAGGGGTCTCCTACAATGAGCAGTTCTTC	CASSLQGVSYNEQFF
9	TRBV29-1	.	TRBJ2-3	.	TGCAGCGTTGCGGATACGCAGTATTTT	CSVADTQYF
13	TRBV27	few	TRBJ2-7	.	TGTGCCAGCAGTTTCGCCAGCACCTACGAGCAGTACTTC	CASSFASTYEQYF
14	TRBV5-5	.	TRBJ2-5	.	TGTGCCAGCAGCTGGAGACAGGTAGGTGAGACCCAGTACTTC	CASSWRQVGETQYF
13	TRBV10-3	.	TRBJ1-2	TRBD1	TGTGCCATCAGTGAGGCAGGGGGAATCGGCTACACCTTC	CAISEAGGIGYTF
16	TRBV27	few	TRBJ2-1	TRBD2	TGTGCCAGCAGTTTGTCCGGGACTACTGTTTACAATGAGCAGTTCTTC	CASSLSGTTVYNEQFF
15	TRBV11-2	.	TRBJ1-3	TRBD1	TGTGCCAGCAGCGCAGGGGGCAACTCTGGAAACACCATATATTTT	CASSAGGNSGNTIYF
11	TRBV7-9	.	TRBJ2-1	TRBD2	TGTGCCTGGGAGGGGATCGATGAGCAGTTCTTC	CAWEGIDEQFF
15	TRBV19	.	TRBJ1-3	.	TGTGCCAGTAGTATAAGTAGCGTCTCTGGAAACACCATATATTTT	CASSISSVSGNTIYF
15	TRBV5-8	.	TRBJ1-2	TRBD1	TGTGCCAGCAGCTTGGCAAACGGACAGGGGCAGGGCTACACCTTC	CASSLANGQGQGYTF
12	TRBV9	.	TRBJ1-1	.	TGTGCCAGCAGCGTAGATCGGGGTGAAGCTTTCTTT	CASSVDRGEAFF
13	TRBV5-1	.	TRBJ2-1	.	TGCGCCAGCAGCTTGATGACTGTTAATGAGCAGTTCTTC	CASSLMTVNEQFF
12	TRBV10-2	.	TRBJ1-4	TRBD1	TGCGCTAGTAGACAGGGGGATGGCGGACTGTTTTTT	CASRQGDGGLFF
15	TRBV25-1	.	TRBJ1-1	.	TGTGCCAGCAGTTGGGGGGGAGCAGGGAACACTGAAGCTTTCTTT	CASSWGGAGNTEAFF
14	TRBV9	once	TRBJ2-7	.	TGTGCCAGCAGCGTAGCTCCGGGGGCTAGTGAGCAGTACTTC	CASSVAPGASEQYF
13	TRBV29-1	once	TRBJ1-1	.	TGCAGCGTTGAAATGGACAGCAACACTGAAGCTTTCTTT	CSVEMDSNTEAFF
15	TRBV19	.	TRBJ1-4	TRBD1	TGTGCCAGTAGTTTCCGACAGGGGGTAGTTGAAAAACTGTTTTTT	CASSFRQGVVEKLFF
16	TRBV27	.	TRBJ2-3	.	TGTGCCAGCATCTCTCTGTCCAGGGGTGACGCAGATACGCAGTATTTT	CASISLSRGDADTQYF
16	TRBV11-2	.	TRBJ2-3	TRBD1	TGTGCCAGCAGCCATAAACCGGGACAGGCCACAGATACGCAGTATTTT	CASSHKPGQATDTQYF
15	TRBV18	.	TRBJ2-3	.	TGTGCCAGCTCACCACCGGGGCGGCTCACAGATACGCAGTATTTT	CASSPPGRLTDTQYF
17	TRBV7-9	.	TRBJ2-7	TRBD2	TGTGCCAGCAGACCCCCAACTAGCGGGAGGTTCTCCTACGAGCAGTACTTC	CASRPPTSGRFSYEQYF
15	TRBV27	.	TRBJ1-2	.	TGTGCCAGCAGTTTAGGGGGGCCCCGTAACTATGGCTACACCTTC	CASSLGGPRNYGYTF
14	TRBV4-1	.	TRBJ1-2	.	TGCGCCAGCAGCCAACTGGGGGCCAGCTATGGCTACACCTTC	CASSQLGASYGYTF
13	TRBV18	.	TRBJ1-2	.	TGTGCCAGCTCACCGGCCAGGGGAGATGGCTACACCTTC	CASSPARGDGYTF
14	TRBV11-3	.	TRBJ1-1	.	TGTGCCAGCAGCTTAGAGGGGGCGGGCACTGAAGCTTTCTTT	CASSLEGAGTEAFF
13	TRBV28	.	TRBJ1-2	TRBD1	TGTGCCAGCAGTTTGGACAGGACCTATGGCTACACCTTC	CASSLDRTYGYTF
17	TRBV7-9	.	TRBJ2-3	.	TGTGCCAGCAGCTTCCCCCTCGGGGTAAGGGGCACAGATACGCAGTATTTT	CASSFPLGVRGTDTQYF
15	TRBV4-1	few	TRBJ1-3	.	TGCGCCAGTTGTAGGGGGAGAATGTCTGGAAACACCATATATTTT	CASCRGRMSGNTIYF
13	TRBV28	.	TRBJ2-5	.	TGTGCCAGCAGTTCCCCAGGGGAAGAGACCCAGTACTTC	CASSSPGEETQYF
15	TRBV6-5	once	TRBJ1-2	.	TGTGCCAGCAGCCCGACGGGGCCCCGAAACTATGGCTACACCTTC	CASSPTGPRNYGYTF
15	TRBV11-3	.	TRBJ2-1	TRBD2	TGTGCCAGCAGCCCCCGGGAGGAGGACTACAATGAGCAGTTCTTC	CASSPREEDYNEQFF
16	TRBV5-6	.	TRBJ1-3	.	TGTGCCAGCAGCTTGGGTTCGACATTTTCTGGAAACACCATATATTTT	CASSLGSTFSGNTIYF
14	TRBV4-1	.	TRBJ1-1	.	TGCGCCAGCAGCCAAGACAGGGGCTACACTGAAGCTTTCTTT	CASSQDRGYTEAFF
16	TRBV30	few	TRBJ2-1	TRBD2	TGTGCCTGGAGTGTACCCCGACTAGCGGGGGACAATGAGCAGTTCTTC	CAWSVPRLAGDNEQFF
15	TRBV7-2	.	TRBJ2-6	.	TGTGCCAGCAGCACCTCAGGATCTGGGGCCAACGTCCTGACTTTC	CASSTSGSGANVLTF
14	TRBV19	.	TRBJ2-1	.	TGTGCCAGTAGTGCCTATAGCAAGGTAAATGAGCAGTTCTTC	CASSAYSKVNEQFF
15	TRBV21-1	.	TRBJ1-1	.	TGTGCCAGCAGCAGGAGACAGCACCTAGAGGGGGAAGCTTTCTTT	CASSRRQHLEGEAFF
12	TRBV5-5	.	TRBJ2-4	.	TGTGCCAGCAGTTGGACTGAAAACATTCAGTACTTC	CASSWTENIQYF
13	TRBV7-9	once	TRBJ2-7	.	TGTGCCAGCAGCTACGACAGTTCCTACGAGCAGTACTTC	CASSYDSSYEQYF
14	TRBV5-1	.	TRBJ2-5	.	TGCGCCAGCAGCCGGAACGGGGCGCGGGAGACCCAGTACTTC	CASSRNGARETQYF
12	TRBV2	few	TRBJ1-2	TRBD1	TGTGCCACCGGGTGGACAGGAGATGGCTACACCTTC	CATGWTGDGYTF
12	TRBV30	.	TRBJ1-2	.	TGTGCCTGGAGTGTAGATGGTTATGGCTACACCTTC	CAWSVDGYGYTF
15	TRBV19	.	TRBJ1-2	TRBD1	TGTGCCAGTAGTATAGGGGCGACAGGGGTCGGTGGCTACACCTTC	CASSIGATGVGGYTF
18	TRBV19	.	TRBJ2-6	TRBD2	TGTGCCAGTAGTGTGACTAGCGGGAGGGCCTCAGGGGCCAACGTCCTGACTTTC	CASSVTSGRASGANVLTF